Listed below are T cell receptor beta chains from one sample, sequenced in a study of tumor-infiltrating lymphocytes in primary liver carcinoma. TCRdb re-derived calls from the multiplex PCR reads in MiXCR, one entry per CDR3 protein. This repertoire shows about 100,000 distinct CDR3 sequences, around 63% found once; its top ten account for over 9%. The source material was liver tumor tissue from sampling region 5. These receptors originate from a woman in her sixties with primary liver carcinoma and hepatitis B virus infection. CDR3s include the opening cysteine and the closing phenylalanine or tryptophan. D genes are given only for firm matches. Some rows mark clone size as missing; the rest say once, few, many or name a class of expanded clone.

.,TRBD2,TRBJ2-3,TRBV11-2,TGTGCCAGTAGCTCGGGACTAGCGGGACCAGATACACTGTATTTT,CASSSGLAGPDTLYF
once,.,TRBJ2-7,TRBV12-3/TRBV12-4,TGTGCCAGCAGTTTTTACACCTCCTTGTCTATCGCCAACTCCTACGAGCACTACTTC,CASSFYTSLSIANSYEHYF
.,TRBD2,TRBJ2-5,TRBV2,TGTGCCAGCAGAGTAGCGGGAGCACATAGATTAGGAGAGACCCAGTACTTC,CASRVAGAHRLGETQYF
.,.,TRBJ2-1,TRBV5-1,TGTGCCAGCAGCTTGGGGAGCGTGAGGGCCCCGTTCTTC,CASSLGSVRAPFF
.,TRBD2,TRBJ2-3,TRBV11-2,TGTGCCAGCAGTATGCGGGAGGGGGGTGCAGATACGCAGTATTTT,CASSMREGGADTQYF
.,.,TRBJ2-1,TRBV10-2,TGCACCAGCAGTGACCCCCCCTTGAGGGAGCAGTTCTTC,CTSSDPPLREQFF
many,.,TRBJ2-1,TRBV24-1,TGTGCCACCTCGGGGGACCAGATCTACAATGAGCAGTTCTTC,CATSGDQIYNEQFF
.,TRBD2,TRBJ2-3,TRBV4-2,TGTGCCAGCAGCCAAGACATGGCGGGAGAGGCATATACGCAGTATTTT,CASSQDMAGEAYTQYF
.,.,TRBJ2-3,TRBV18,TGTGCCAGCTCACCGAGGAGCGGAGAAACCACAGATACGCAGTATTTT,CASSPRSGETTDTQYF
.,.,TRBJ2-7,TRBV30,TGTGCCTGGAGTACCGGGATTAGCGGAGGATGCGCCTACGAGCAGTACTTC,CAWSTGISGGCAYEQYF
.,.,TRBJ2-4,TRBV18,TGTGCCAGCTCACTTCCGAGGGGGACTCAGTACTTC,CASSLPRGTQYF
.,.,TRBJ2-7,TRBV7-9,TGTGCCAGCAGCCCCGTAGCGGCCGAGCAGTACTTC,CASSPVAAEQYF
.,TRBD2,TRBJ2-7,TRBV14,TGTGCCAACAGTCCCGGGAGGGAACGGGGGTACTACGAGCAGTACTTC,CANSPGRERGYYEQYF
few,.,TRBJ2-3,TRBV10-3,TGTGCCATCAGTGATGTAAAGGATACGCAGTATTTT,CAISDVKDTQYF
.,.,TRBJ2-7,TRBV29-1,TGCAGCGTTGAATACAAAGACAGCGAGCAGTACTTC,CSVEYKDSEQYF
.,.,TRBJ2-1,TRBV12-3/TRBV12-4,TGTGCCTGCAGTTTAGTACAGGCTGGGGGCAATGAGCGGTTCTTC,CACSLVQAGGNERFF
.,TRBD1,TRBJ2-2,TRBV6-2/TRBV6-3,TGTGCCAGCAGTTACTTGAGTTTTCGGACAGGTAACACCGGGGAGCTGTTTTTT,CASSYLSFRTGNTGELFF
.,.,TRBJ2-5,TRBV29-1,TGCAGCGTTTCCTACAGAGGCAGTTTTCAAGAGACCCAGTACTTC,CSVSYRGSFQETQYF
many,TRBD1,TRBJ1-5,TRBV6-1,TGTGCCAGCAGGCTGACAGGGGGTAGCAATCAGCCCCAGCATTTT,CASRLTGGSNQPQHF
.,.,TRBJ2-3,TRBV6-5,TGTGCCAGCAGTTTAGGGGTTACTCGAGATACGCAATATTTT,CASSLGVTRDTQYF
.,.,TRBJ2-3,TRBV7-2,TGTGTCAGCAGCTTAGTTTTAGCGGACACAGATACGCAGTATTTT,CVSSLVLADTDTQYF
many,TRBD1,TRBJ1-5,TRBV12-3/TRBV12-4,TGTGCCAGCAGTCTGGACAGGAATCAGCCCCAGCATTTT,CASSLDRNQPQHF
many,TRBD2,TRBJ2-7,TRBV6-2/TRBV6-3,TGTGCCAGCAGTGAATACGCTAGCGGGATGTACTACGAGCAGTACTTC,CASSEYASGMYYEQYF
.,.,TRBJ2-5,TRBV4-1,TGCGCCAGCAACTACGTCGGAGCGAAAGAGACCCAGTACTTC,CASNYVGAKETQYF
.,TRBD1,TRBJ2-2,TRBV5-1,TGCGTCAGCAGCGCCGGGACAGGGATATGGACCGGGGAGCCGTATTTT,CVSSAGTGIWTGEPYF
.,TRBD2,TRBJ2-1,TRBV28,TGTGCCAGCAGGTTGATAGCGGGAGCTAGGTCCTACAATGAGCAGTTCTTC,CASRLIAGARSYNEQFF
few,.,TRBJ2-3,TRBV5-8,TGTGCCAGCAGCGCCCGCCAGTGGGATACGCAGTATTTT,CASSARQWDTQYF
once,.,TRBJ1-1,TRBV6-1,TGTGCCAGCAGTTATTTAGGACGGGGGGCTACCGAAGCTTTCTTT,CASSYLGRGATEAFF
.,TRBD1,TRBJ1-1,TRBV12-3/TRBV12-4,TGTGCCGGCAGTCCCCGGACAGGGACTGAAGCTTTTTTT,CAGSPRTGTEAFF
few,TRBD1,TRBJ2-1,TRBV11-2,TGTGCCAGCAGTTTACGACCGGGACAGAGATTCCATAATGAGCAGTTCTTC,CASSLRPGQRFHNEQFF